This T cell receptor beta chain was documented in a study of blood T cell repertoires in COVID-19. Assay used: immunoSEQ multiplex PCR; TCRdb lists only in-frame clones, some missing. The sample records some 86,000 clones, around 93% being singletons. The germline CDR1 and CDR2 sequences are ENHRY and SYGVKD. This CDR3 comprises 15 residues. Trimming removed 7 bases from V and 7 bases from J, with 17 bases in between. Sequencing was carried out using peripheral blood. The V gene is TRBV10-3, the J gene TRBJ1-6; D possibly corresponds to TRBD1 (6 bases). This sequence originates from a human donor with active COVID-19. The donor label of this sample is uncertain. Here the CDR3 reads CAIKQAGETNSPLHF. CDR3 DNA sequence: TGTGCCATCAAACAGGCAGGGGAAACGAATTCACCCCTCCACTTT.